This T cell receptor (beta chain) was captured by sequencing in a study of T cell repertoires in cytomegalovirus infection. TCRdb redid the calling of the reads with MiXCR, one entry per CDR3 protein. The table shows hundreds of thousands of distinct CDR3 sequences, with roughly a quarter occurring only once. The V gene end was trimmed by 3 bases and the J gene end by 5 bases; junction bases not matched to a gene: 2. CDR3 length equals 13 residues. CDR1 KGHSH and CDR2 LQKENI come from the germline V gene. The table lists this clonotype with a few counts. What was sequenced was CD8+ T cells from PBMCs. The TCR comes from a human donor in good health (CMV status not recorded). Some clones in this sample may be carry-over from other donors' samples. V and J are TRBV18 and TRBJ2-5; 8 bases fit TRBD1. Written as DNA, the CDR3 is TGTGCCAGCTCACCCCGGGACAGGGAGACCCAGTACTTC. Translating it yields CASSPRDRETQYF.